Listed here is a single T cell receptor (beta chain). The target of this receptor is not known. It has no much larger one-base neighbor in the sample; base qualities were not kept. The data are from a study of CD8 T cells in Susac syndrome (dated by TCRdb to between 2019 and 2020). About the investigation overall: Of the Susac syndrome patients who were sequenced, roughly eight were in clinical remission while more than five had clinically active disease. Susac syndrome patients were therapy-naive, on corticosteroids (some also receiving IVIg), or on IVIg alone at blood withdrawal. Repertoire sequencing was used to test whether CD8+ T cell activation and differentiation in Susac syndrome was antigen driven. The investigation overall reported the following: The number of individuals in the TCR sequencing and HLA analysis was acknowledged as relatively small. No clonal expansion was detected in the CD4+ T cell repertoire of Susac syndrome patients.

RNA was extracted using the RNeasy kit, and roughly 0.5 to 1 ug of the RNA was reverse transcribed with random hexamers. The immunoSEQ multiplex PCR assay, covering 54 Vbeta and 13 Jbeta segments, was used to amplify TCR beta CDR3 regions. Bias from PCR amplification was corrected by using a synthetic template baseline for primer optimization and for computational correction. The original methods were these. Reads were annotated to V, D and J genes per IMGT and analyzed with immunoSEQ Analyzer, keeping only productive sequences. To calculate clonality, Shannon entropy was normalized by log2 of the number of productive unique sequences and then subtracted from one. For each patient and control, public and private clones were evaluated among the 100 most prevalent clones. Clones were defined as Susac-specific when absent from the healthy and MS cohorts, from over a thousand published viral clones and from other ImmuneACCESS disease sequences. Clones were called with MiXCR by TCRdb after fastp trimmed the public reads at Q25, and only in-frame beta chains were retained. When rows share a CDR3 protein, they turn into one entry using the most common DNA and genes. It is TCRdb's table, rather than the study itself, that gives the V and J calls and clone size. For this sample there are roughly 250,000 distinct CDR3 sequences; approximately 95% appear just once. The ten largest clones take up less than 0.11% of the sample.

High-throughput TCR beta sequencing profiled peripheral blood CD8+ and CD4+ T cells from healthy donors, Susac syndrome patients and multiple sclerosis patients. The Susac syndrome patients fulfilled recently defined diagnostic criteria for either definite or probable disease. CD8+ TEMRA cells were enriched by FACS, while bulk CD8+ and CD4+ T cells were purified by magnetic negative isolation. Blood was drawn into EDTA tubes, processed within 24 hours, and PBMCs were isolated by density gradient centrifugation. PBMCs intended for TCR sequencing were frozen in liquid nitrogen and were later thawed in a 37 degrees C water bath. The sorted or isolated CD4+, CD8+ and CD8+ TEMRA cells reached a purity of at least 90%. From cysteine to phenylalanine, the CDR3 is 12 amino acids long. This entry keeps only the CDR3 DNA: 36 bases, framed from base 1. CDR1 SGHTA and CDR2 FQGTGA are derived from the germline V gene. Trimming accounts for 6 bases at V and 11 bases at J, while the number of junction bases matched to no gene is 5.

Sequences were obtained from CD4+ T cells from PBMCs. The rearranged chain carries TRBV7-3 and TRBJ2-3; 10 nucleotides in the junction match TRBD2. The sequence was collected from a human donor with Susac syndrome. The CDR3 loop reads CASRLAGGQQYF. DNA sequence: TGTGCCAGCAGGTTAGCGGGAGGACAGCAGTATTTT. With the portions outside the CDR3 filled from the reference TRBV7-3 and TRBJ2-3 genes, the complete variable region becomes GAGVSQTPSNKVTEKGKYVELRCDPISGHTALYWYRQSLGQGPEFLIYFQGTGAADDSGLPNDRFFAVRPEGSVSTLKIQRTERGDSAVYLCASRLAGGQQYFGPGTRLTVL.